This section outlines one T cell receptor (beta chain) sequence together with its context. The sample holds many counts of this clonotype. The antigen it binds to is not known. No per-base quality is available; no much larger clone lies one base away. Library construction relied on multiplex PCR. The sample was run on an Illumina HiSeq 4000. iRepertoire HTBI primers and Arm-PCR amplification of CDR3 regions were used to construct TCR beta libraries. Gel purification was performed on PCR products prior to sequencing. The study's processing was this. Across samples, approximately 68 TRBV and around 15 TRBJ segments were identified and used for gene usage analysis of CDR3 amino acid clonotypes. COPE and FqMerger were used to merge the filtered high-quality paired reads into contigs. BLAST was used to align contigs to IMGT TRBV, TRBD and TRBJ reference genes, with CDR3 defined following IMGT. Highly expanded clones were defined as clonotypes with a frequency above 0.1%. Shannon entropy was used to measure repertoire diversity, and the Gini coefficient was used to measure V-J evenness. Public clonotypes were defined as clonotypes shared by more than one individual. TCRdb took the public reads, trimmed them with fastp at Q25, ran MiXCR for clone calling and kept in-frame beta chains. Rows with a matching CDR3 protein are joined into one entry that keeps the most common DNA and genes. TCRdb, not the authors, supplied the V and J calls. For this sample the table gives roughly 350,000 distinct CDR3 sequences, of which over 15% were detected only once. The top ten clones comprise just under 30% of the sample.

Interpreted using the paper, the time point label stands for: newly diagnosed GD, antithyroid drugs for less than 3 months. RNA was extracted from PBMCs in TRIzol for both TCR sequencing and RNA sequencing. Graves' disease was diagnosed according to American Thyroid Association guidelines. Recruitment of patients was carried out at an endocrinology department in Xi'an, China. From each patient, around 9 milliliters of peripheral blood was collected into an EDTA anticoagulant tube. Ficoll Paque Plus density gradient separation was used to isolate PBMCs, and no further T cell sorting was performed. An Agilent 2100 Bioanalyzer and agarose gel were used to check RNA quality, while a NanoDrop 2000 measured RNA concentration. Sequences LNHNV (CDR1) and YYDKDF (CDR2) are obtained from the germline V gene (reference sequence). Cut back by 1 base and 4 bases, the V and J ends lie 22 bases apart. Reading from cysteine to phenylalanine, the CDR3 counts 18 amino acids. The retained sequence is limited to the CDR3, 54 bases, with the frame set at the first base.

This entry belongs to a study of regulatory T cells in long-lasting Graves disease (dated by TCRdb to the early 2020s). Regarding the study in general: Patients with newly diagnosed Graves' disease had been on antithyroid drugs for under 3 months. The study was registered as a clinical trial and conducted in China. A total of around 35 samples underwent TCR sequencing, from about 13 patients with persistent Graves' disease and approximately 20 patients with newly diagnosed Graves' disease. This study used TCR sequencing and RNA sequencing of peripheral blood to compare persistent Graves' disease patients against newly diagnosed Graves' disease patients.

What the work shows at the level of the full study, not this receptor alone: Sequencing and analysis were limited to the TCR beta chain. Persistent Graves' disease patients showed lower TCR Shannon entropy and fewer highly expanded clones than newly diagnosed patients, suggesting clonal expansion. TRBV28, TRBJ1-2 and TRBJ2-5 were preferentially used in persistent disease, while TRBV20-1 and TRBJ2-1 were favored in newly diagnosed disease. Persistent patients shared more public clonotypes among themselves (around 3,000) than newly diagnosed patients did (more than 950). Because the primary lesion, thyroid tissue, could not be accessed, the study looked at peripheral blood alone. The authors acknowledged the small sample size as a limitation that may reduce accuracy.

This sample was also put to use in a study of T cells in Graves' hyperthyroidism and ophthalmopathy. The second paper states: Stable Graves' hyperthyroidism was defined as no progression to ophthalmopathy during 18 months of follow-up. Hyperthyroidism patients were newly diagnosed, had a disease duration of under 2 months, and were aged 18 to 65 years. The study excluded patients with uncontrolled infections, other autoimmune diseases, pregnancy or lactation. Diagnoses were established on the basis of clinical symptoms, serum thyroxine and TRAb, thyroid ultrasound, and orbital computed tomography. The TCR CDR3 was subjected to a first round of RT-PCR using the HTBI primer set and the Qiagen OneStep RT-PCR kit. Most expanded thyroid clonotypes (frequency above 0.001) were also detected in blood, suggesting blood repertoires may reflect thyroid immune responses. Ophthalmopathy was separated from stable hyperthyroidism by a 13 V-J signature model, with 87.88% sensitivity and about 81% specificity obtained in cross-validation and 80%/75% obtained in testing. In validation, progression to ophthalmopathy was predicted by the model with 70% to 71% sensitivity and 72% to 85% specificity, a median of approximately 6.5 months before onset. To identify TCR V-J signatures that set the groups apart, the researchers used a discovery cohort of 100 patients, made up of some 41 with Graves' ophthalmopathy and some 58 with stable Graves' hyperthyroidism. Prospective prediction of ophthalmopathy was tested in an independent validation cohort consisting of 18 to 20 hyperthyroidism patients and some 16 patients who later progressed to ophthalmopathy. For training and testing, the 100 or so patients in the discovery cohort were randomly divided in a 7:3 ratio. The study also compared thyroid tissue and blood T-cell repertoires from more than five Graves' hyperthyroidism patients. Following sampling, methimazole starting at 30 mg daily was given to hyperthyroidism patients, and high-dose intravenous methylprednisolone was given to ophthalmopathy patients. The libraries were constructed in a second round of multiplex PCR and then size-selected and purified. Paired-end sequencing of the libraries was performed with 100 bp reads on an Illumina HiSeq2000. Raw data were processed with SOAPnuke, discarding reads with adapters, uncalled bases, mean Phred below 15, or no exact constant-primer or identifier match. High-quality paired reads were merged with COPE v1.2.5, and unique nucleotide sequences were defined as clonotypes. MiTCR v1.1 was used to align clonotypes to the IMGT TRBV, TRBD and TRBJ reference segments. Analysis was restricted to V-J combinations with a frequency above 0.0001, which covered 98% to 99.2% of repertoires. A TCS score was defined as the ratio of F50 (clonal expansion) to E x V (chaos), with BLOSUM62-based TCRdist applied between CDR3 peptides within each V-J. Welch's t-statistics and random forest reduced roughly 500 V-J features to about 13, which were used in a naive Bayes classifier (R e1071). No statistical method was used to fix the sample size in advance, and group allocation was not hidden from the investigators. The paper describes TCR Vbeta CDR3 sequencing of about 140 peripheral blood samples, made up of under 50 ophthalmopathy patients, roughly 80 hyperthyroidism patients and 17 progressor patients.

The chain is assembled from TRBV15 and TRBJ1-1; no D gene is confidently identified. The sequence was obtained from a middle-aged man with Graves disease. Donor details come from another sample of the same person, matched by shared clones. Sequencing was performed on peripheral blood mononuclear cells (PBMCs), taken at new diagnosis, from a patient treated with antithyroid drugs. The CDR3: CATSRVFLSHGEGTEAFF. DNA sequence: TGTGCCACCAGCAGAGTTTTCCTGAGTCACGGGGAGGGCACTGAAGCTTTCTTT.